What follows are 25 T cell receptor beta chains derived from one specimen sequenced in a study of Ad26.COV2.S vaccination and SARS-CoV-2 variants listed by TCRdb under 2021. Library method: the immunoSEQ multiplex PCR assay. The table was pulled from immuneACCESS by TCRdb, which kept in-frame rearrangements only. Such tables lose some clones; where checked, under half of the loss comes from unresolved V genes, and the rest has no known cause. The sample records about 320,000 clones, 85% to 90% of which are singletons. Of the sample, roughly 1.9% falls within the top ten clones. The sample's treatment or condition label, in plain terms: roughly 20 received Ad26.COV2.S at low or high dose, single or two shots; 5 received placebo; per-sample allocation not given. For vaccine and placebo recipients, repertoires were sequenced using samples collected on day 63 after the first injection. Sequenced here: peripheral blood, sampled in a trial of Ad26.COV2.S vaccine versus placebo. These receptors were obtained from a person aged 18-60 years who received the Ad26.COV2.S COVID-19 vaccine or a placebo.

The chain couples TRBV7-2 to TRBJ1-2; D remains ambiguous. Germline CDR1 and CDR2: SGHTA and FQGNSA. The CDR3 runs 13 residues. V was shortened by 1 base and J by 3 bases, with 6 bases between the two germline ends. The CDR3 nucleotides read TGTGCCAGCAGCTTAGACACAGACTATGGCTACACCTTC. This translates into CASSLDTDYGYTF.

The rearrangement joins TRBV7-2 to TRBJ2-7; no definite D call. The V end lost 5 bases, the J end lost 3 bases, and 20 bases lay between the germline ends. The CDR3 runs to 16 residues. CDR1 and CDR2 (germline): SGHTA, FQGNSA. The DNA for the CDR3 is TGTGCCAGCAGCCCTCGATTACCCGGCCGCGACTACGAGCAGTACTTC. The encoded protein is CASSPRLPGRDYEQYF.

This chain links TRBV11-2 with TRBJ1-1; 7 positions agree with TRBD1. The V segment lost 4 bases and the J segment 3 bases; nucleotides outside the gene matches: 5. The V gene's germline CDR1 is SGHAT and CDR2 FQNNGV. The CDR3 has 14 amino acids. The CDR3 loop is CASSWGQQDTEAFF. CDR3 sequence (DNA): TGTGCCAGCAGCTGGGGACAGCAAGACACTGAAGCTTTCTTT. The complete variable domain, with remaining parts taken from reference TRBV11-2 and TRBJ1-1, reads EAGVAQSPRYKIIEKRQSVAFWCNPISGHATLYWYQQILGQGPKLLIQFQNNGVVDDSQLPKDRFSAERLKGVDSTLKIQPAKLEDSAVYLCASSWGQQDTEAFFGQGTRLTVV.

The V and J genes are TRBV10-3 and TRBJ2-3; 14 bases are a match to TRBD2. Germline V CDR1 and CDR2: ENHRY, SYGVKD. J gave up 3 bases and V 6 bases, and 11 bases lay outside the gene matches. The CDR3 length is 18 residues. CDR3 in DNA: TGTGCCATCAGGATGACTAGCGGGGGGGCAGGTTTTACAGATACGCAGTATTTT. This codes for CAIRMTSGGAGFTDTQYF.

In DNA form, the CDR3 reads TGTGCCAGCAGCTTAACGTCGCAGGATGGCTACACCTTC. This sequence encodes CASSLTSQDGYTF. The rearrangement uses TRBV7-3 and TRBJ1-2, with unresolved D. The CDR3 spans 13 residues. The V and J ends lost 0 bases and 6 bases respectively, with 8 bases between them. Germline loops: CDR1 SGHTA, CDR2 FQGTGA.

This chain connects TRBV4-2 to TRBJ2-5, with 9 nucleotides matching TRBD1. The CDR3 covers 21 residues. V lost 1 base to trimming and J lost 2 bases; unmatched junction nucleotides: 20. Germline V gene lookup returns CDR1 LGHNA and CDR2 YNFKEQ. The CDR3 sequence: CASSQAAGSGVGTGRQETQYF. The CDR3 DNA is TGTGCCAGCAGCCAAGCGGCGGGATCCGGTGTAGGGACAGGGCGGCAAGAGACCCAGTACTTC.

The CDR3 spells CASRWGTEETQYF. CDR3 nucleotides: TGTGCCAGCAGATGGGGGACGGAAGAGACCCAGTACTTC. The V gene is TRBV6-5, the J gene TRBJ2-5; the D gene could be TRBD1 or TRBD2 (5 bases each). CDR1 MNHEY and CDR2 SVGAGI come from the germline V gene. The CDR3 length is 13 residues. The V gene lost 6 bases and the J gene lost 3 bases, with 11 bases spanning the gap.

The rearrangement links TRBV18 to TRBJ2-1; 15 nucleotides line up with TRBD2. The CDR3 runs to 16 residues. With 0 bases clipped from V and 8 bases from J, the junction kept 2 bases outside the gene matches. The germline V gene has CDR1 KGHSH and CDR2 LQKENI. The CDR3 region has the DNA TGTGCCAGCTCACCACCAGGACTAGCGGGGGGGTATGAGCAGTTCTTC. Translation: CASSPPGLAGGYEQFF.

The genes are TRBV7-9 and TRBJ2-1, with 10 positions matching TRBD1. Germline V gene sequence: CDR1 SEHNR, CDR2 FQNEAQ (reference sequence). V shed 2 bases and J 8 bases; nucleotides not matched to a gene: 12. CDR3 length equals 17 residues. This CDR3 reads CASSLYPDRGSKDEQFF. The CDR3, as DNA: TGTGCCAGCAGCTTATACCCGGACAGGGGGAGTAAGGATGAGCAGTTCTTC.

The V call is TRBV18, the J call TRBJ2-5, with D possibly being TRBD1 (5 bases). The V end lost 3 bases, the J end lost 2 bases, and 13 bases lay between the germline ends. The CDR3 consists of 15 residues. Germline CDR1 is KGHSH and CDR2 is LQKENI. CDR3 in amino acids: CASSPSNKGQETQYF. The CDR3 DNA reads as TGTGCCAGCTCACCTTCAAACAAGGGGCAAGAGACCCAGTACTTC.

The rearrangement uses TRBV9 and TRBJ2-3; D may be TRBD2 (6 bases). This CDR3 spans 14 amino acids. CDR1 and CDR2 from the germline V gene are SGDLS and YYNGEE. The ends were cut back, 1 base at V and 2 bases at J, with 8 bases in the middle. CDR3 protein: CASSVIADTDTQYF. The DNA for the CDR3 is TGTGCCAGCAGCGTAATAGCGGACACAGATACGCAGTATTTT.

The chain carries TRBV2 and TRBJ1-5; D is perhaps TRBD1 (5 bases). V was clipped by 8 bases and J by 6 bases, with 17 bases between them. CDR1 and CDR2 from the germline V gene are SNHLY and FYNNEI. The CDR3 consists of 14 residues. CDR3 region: CASLGGFGAQPQHF. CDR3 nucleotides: TGTGCCAGCCTTGGGGGATTCGGAGCTCAGCCCCAGCATTTT.

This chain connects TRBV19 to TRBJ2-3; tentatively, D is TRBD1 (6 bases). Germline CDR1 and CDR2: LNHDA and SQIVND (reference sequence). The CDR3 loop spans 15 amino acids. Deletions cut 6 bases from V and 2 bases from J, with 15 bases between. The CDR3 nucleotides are TGTGCCAGTAGCCCGCGGCAGGGGAACACAGATACGCAGTATTTT. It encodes CASSPRQGNTDTQYF.

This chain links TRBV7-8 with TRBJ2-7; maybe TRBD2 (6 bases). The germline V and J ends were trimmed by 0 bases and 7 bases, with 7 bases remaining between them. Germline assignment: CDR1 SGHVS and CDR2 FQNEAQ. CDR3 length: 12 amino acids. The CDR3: CASSLAGREQYF. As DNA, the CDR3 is TGTGCCAGCAGCTTAGCAGGGAGGGAGCAGTACTTC.

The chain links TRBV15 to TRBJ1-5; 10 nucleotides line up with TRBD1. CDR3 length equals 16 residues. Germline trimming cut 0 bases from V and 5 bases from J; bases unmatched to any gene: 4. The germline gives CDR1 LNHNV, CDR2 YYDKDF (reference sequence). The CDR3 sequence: CATSRDPGQGYQPQHF. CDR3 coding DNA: TGTGCCACCAGCAGAGACCCGGGACAGGGGTATCAGCCCCAGCATTTT. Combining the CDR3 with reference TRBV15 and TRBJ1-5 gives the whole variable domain DAMVIQNPRYQVTQFGKPVTLSCSQTLNHNVMYWYQQKSSQAPKLLFHYYDKDFNNEADTPDNFQSRRPNTSFCFLDIRSPGLGDTAMYLCATSRDPGQGYQPQHFGDGTRLSIL.

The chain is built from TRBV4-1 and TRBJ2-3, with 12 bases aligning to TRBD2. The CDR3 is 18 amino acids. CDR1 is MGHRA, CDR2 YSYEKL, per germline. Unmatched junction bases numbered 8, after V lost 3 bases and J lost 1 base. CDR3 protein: CASSHKIWTSGGTDTQYF. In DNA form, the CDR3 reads TGCGCCAGCAGCCACAAAATTTGGACTAGCGGGGGCACAGATACGCAGTATTTT.

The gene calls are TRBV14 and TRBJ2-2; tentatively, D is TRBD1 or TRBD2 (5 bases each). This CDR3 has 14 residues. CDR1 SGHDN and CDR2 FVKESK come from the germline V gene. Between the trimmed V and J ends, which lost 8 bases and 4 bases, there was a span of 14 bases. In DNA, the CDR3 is TGTGCCAGCGCGGACACCCGGGGCACCGGGGAGCTGTTTTTT. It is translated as CASADTRGTGELFF.

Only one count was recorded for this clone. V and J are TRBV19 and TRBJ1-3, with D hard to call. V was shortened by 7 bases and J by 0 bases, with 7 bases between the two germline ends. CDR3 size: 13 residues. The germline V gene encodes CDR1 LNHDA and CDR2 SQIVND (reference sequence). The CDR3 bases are TGTGCCAGTAAATCTTACTCTGGAAACACCATATATTTT. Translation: CASKSYSGNTIYF.

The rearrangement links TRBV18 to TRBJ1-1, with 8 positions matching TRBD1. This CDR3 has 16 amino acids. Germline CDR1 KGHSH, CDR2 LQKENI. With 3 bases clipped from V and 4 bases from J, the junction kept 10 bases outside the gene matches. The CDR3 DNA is TGTGCCAGCTCACCGGGGTCGATCACAGGGGGCACTGAAGCTTTCTTT. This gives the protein CASSPGSITGGTEAFF.

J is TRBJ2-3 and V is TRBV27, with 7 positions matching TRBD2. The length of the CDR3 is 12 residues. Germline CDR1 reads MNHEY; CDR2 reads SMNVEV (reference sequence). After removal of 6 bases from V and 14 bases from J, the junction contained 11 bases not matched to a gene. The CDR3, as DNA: TGTGCCAGCAGGTGGGGGGGGGACCTCTTGTATTTT. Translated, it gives CASRWGGDLLYF.

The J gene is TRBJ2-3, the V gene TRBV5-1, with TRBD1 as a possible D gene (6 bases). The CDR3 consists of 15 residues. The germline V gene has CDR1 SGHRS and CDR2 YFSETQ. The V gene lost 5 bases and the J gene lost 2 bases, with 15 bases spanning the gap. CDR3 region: CASSFPRDTTDTQYF. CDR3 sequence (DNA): TGCGCCAGCAGTTTCCCCCGGGACACCACAGATACGCAGTATTTT.

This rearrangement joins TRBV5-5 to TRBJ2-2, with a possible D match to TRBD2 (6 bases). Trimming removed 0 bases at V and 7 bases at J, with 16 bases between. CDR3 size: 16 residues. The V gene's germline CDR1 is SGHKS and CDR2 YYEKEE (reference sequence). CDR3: CASSLELGLFGGELFF. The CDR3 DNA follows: TGTGCCAGCAGCTTGGAGCTGGGACTCTTTGGCGGGGAGCTGTTTTTT.

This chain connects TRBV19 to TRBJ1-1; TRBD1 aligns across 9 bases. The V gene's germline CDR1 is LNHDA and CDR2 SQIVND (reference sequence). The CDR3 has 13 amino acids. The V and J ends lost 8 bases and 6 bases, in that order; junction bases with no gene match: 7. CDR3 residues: CASLQGAAAEAFF. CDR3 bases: TGTGCCAGTTTACAGGGGGCTGCCGCTGAAGCTTTCTTT.

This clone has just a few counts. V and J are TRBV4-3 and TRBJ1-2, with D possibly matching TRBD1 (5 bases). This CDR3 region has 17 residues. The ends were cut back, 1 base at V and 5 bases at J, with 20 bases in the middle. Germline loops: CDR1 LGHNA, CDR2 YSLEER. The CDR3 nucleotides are TGCGCCAGCAGCCAAGGGGGCTTACAGTCACCCCCTTATGGCTACACCTTC. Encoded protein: CASSQGGLQSPPYGYTF.

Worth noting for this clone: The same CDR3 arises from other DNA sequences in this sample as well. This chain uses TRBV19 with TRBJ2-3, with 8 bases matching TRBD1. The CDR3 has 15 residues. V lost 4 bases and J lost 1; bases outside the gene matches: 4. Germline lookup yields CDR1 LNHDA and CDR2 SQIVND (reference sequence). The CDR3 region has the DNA TGTGCCAGTAGTACCGGACAGGGCCGCACAGATACGCAGTATTTT. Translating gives CASSTGQGRTDTQYF.